This paragraph reports one T cell receptor (beta chain). This record belongs to a study of T cells in Graves' hyperthyroidism and ophthalmopathy. Amplified TCR beta CDR3 regions came from RNA transcripts. HTBI primers were employed in a first-round RT-PCR of the TCR CDR3. Via MiXCR, TCRdb re-called the multiplex PCR reads, giving one row per CDR3 protein. The table has roughly 630,000 distinct CDR3 sequences, about 15% seen once. V was clipped by 2 bases and J by 2 bases, with 16 bases between them. This CDR3 spans 17 amino acids. Germline assignment: CDR1 SNHLY and CDR2 FYNNEI. The source of this sequence is a woman younger than 45 with Graves' hyperthyroidism. The sample consisted of blood. The genes are TRBV2 and TRBJ1-5, with D tentatively TRBD1 (5 bases). CDR3 DNA: TGTGCCAGCAGTGAATTGTCGGGGGGGGGGGGCAATCAGCCCCAGCATTTT. It translates to CASSELSGGGGNQPQHF.